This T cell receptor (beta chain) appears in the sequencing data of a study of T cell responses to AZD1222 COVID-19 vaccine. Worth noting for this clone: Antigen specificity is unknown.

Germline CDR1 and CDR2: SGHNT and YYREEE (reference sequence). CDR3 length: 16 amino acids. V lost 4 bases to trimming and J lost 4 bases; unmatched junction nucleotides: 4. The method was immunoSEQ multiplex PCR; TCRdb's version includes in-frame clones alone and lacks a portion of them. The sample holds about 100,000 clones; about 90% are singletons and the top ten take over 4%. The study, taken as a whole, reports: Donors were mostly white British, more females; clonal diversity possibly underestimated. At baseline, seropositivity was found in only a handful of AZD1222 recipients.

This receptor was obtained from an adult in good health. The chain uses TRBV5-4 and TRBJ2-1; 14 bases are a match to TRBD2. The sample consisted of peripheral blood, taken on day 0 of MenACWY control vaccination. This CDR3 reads CASSIGTSGSYNEQFF. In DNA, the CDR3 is TGTGCCAGCAGCATAGGGACTAGCGGGAGTTACAATGAGCAGTTCTTC. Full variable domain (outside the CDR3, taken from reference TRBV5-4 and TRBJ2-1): ETGVTQSPTHLIKTRGQQVTLRCSSQSGHNTVSWYQQALGQGPQFIFQYYREEENGRGNFPPRFSGLQFPNYSSELNVNALELDDSALYLCASSIGTSGSYNEQFFGPGTRLTVL.